This T cell receptor (beta chain) emerged from a study of blood T cell repertoires in COVID-19. TCRdb's copy holds only in-frame clones and misses some; the assay was immunoSEQ multiplex PCR. Counted here are about 260,000 clones, about 90% occurring once; the ten biggest clones make up approximately 3.3%. The CDR3 length is 12 residues. The V end was cut by 4 bases, the J end by 7 bases, with 8 bases between. In germline, CDR1 is MNHNY, CDR2 SVGAGI (reference sequence). The chain combines TRBV6-6 with TRBJ1-5, with D maybe TRBD1 (6 bases). Sequencing used peripheral blood. This TCR was sampled from a woman between 40 and 55 years old with acute or convalescent COVID-19. The CDR3 coding sequence is TGTGCCAGCAGTTCCCAGGGGCAGCCCCAGCATTTT. Translated: CASSSQGQPQHF.